This T cell receptor (beta chain) was documented in a study of blood T cell repertoires in COVID-19. About the research overall: The United States, Italy and Spain were the sources of the acute and convalescent COVID-19 samples. The cDNA or gDNA used as material had been derived from T cells, B-cell-depleted T cells, or PBMCs.

The authors' processing: Nucleated cell number was recorded as an estimate derived from reference gene primer amplification. Clones were read by immunoSEQ multiplex PCR, and TCRdb kept only the in-frame ones, dropping some. V, J and clone size reflect that table, while D and trimming were determined from the DNA. The table shows around 58,000 clones, with roughly 85% occurring only once. Germline CDR1 and CDR2: LNHDA and SQIVND (reference sequence). This CDR3 region has 14 residues. V was cut by 6 bases and J by 3 bases, with 14 bases left in between. This TCR was recovered from a human donor in a cohort sampled during active COVID-19. Sequencing input: peripheral blood. The chain employs TRBV19 and TRBJ1-1, with D uncertain. The CDR3 sequence: CASRIGVVHTEAFF. The CDR3, as DNA: TGTGCCAGTAGAATCGGGGTTGTTCACACTGAAGCTTTCTTT.